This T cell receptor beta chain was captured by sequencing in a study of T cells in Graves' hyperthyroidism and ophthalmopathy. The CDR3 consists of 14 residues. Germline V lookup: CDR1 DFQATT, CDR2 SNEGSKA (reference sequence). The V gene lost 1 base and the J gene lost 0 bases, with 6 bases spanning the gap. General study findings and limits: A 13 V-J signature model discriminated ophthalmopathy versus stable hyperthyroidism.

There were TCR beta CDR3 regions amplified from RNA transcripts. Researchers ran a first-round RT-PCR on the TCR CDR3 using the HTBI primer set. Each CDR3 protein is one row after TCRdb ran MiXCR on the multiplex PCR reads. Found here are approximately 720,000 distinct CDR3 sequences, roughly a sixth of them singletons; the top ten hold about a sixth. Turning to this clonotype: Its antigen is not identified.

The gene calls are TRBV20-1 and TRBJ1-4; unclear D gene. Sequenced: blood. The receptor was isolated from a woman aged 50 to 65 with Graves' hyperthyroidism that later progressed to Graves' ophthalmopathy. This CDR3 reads CSARVAATNEKLFF. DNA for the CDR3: TGCAGTGCTAGAGTAGCCGCAACTAATGAAAAACTGTTTTTT.